The next 21 T cell receptor beta chains were all read from a single sample in a study of cytomegalovirus exposure and HLA in healthy donors. PCR used 60 Vbeta primers and 13 Jbeta primers. Method: immunoSEQ multiplex PCR; TCRdb's copy keeps in-frame clones and lacks some. There are under 200,000 clones in the sample; roughly 73% occur only once, and 2.5% to 3.5% lies in the top ten. Sequenced input: PBMCs. All receptors derive from a female donor in good health and CMV-seronegative.

V and J are TRBV5-4 and TRBJ2-2; TRBD1 matches 7 bases. This CDR3 has 16 residues. V trimming: 3 bases; J trimming: 4 bases; junction bases outside the gene matches: 9. The germline gives CDR1 SGHNT, CDR2 YYREEE (reference sequence). CDR3 protein: CASSSLTGTVTGELFF. As DNA, the CDR3 is TGTGCCAGCAGCTCGTTGACAGGGACGGTCACCGGGGAGCTGTTTTTT.

The V gene is TRBV7-2, the J gene TRBJ1-5, with TRBD1 matching over 9 bases. Trimming took 5 bases from V and 4 from J; bases not matched to a gene: 6. The length of the CDR3 is 15 residues. Germline V gene data show CDR1 as SGHTA and CDR2 as FQGNSA. The CDR3 coding sequence is TGTGCCAGCAGCCTCGGGGACAGGGTTAATCAGCCCCAGCATTTT. It is translated as CASSLGDRVNQPQHF.

The chain uses TRBV30 and TRBJ1-4; D remains unclear. V was clipped by 7 bases and J by 8 bases, with 26 bases between them. The CDR3 runs 16 residues. Germline values: CDR1 GTSNPN, CDR2 SVGIG (reference sequence). The CDR3 DNA sequence: TGTGCCTCCTCCGGCGGCCGAGACCTGCCACGGGAAAAACTGTTTTTT. It encodes CASSGGRDLPREKLFF.

The gene calls are TRBV28 and TRBJ2-7, with TRBD1 matching over 7 bases. Germline V CDR1 and CDR2: MDHEN, SYDVKM. The V segment lost 8 bases and the J segment 4 bases; nucleotides outside the gene matches: 8. The length of the CDR3 is 13 residues. For the CDR3, the DNA is TGTGCCAGCCGCACGCCAGGGGGTTACGAGCAGTACTTC. This gives the protein CASRTPGGYEQYF. The entire variable domain, with the rest obtained from reference TRBV28 and TRBJ2-7, is as follows: DVKVTQSSRYLVKRTGEKVFLECVQDMDHENMFWYRQDPGLGLRLIYFSYDVKMKEKGDIPEGYSVSREKKERFSLILESASTNQTSMYLCASRTPGGYEQYFGPGTRLTVT.

The chain couples TRBV28 to TRBJ1-2; TRBD1 aligns across 8 bases. The length of the CDR3 is 13 residues. J was trimmed by 8 bases and V by 7 bases; bases with no gene match: 9. Germline CDR1 is MDHEN and CDR2 is SYDVKM. In nucleotides, the CDR3 is TGTGCCAGCACTTTGGACAGGGAAGGCGGCTACACCTTC. This translates into CASTLDREGGYTF.

In the case of this clone: The same CDR3 is also encoded by other DNA sequences in this sample. The rearrangement links TRBV7-9 to TRBJ1-4, with a possible D match to TRBD1 (5 bases). Germline assignment: CDR1 SEHNR and CDR2 FQNEAQ (reference sequence). This CDR3 has 15 residues. V dropped 1 base and J dropped 0 bases, with 6 bases sitting between them. CDR3 sequence reads: CASSLEQATNEKLFF. The CDR3 DNA reads as TGTGCCAGCAGCTTAGAACAGGCAACTAATGAAAAACTGTTTTTT.

The genes are TRBV6-6 and TRBJ1-2, with 12 positions matching TRBD1. The CDR3 runs 15 residues. Unmatched junction bases numbered 7, after V lost 4 bases and J lost 7 bases. Germline lookup yields CDR1 MNHNY and CDR2 SVGAGI (reference sequence). For the CDR3, the DNA is TGTGCCAGCAGTTCCCGGGACAGGGGGCGCGGTGGCTACACCTTC. Residues: CASSSRDRGRGGYTF.

This clone turned up a few times. The rearrangement joins TRBV29-1 to TRBJ2-1; weak D call: TRBD1 (6 bases). The CDR3 is 14 residues long. Germline V lookup: CDR1 SQVTM, CDR2 ANQGSEA. Trimming left V 5 bases short and J 5 bases short, with 16 bases between. The CDR3 DNA sequence: TGCAGCGTTACCATATGGACAGCCGACAATGAGCAGTTCTTC. It translates to CSVTIWTADNEQFF.

J is TRBJ2-3 and V is TRBV15, with a possible D match to TRBD2 (5 bases). The V gene lost 3 bases and the J gene lost 4 bases, with 11 bases spanning the gap. This CDR3 is built from 14 residues. Germline values: CDR1 LNHNV, CDR2 YYDKDF (reference sequence). The DNA of the CDR3 is TGTGCCACCAGCAGCGTCGGAGCGGCAGATACGCAGTATTTT. Encoded protein: CATSSVGAADTQYF.

This chain links TRBV18 with TRBJ2-7; TRBD1 agrees at 7 bases. V shed 2 bases, J shed 6 bases, and the junction held 7 bases outside the gene matches. This CDR3 comprises 14 residues. Germline V CDR1 and CDR2: KGHSH, LQKENI. The CDR3: CASSPGTVDLEQYF. In DNA, the CDR3 is TGTGCCAGCTCACCAGGGACAGTCGATCTCGAGCAGTACTTC.

This clone was detected only a few times. V is TRBV19 and J is TRBJ2-2; 10 bases are a match to TRBD2. The CDR3 has 15 amino acids. Germline V lookup: CDR1 LNHDA, CDR2 SQIVND (reference sequence). Losses at the gene ends were 4 bases for V and 6 bases for J; bases not matched to a gene: 5. The CDR3 nucleotides read TGTGCCAGTAGTAAAGCGGGAGGGCCGTCCGGGGAGCTGTTTTTT. Translated: CASSKAGGPSGELFF.

The chain uses TRBV5-4 and TRBJ2-1; D not resolved. V was clipped by 0 bases and J by 4 bases, with 8 bases between them. The CDR3 spans 14 residues. Germline V gene data show CDR1 as SGHNT and CDR2 as YYREEE (reference sequence). CDR3 in amino acids: CASSLGTYYNEQFF. For the CDR3, the DNA is TGTGCCAGCAGCTTGGGAACTTATTACAATGAGCAGTTCTTC.

This clone was counted between two and nine times. The rearrangement links TRBV5-1 to TRBJ2-1; the match to TRBD1 covers 10 bases. Germline lookup yields CDR1 SGHRS and CDR2 YFSETQ. V was pared by 6 bases and J by 6 bases, with 9 bases of the junction left unmatched. There are 15 residues in the CDR3. The CDR3 DNA reads TGCGCCAGCACCCGACAGGGGGCGCAAGGCAATGAGCAGTTCTTC. It specifies CASTRQGAQGNEQFF.

This chain links TRBV30 with TRBJ1-5; D perhaps matches TRBD1 (6 bases). The CDR3 sequence is 14 residues long. Germline CDR1 is GTSNPN and CDR2 is SVGIG (reference sequence). Trimming took 1 base from V and 4 from J, leaving 11 bases between them. The CDR3 loop reads CAWSARGGNQPQHF. CDR3 nucleotides: TGTGCCTGGAGTGCGAGGGGGGGAAATCAGCCCCAGCATTTT.

This chain connects TRBV10-2 to TRBJ1-4; no definite D call. CDR1 is WSHSY, CDR2 SAAADI, per germline. This CDR3 spans 12 amino acids. V lost 6 bases, J lost 6 bases, and 8 bases lay in between. The CDR3 region is CASRRLDEKLFF. DNA of the CDR3: TGCGCCAGCAGACGATTAGATGAAAAACTGTTTTTT.

Only a few counts were recorded for this clone. The chain recombines TRBV7-9 with TRBJ1-6; D ambiguous. The CDR3 consists of 14 residues. Germline CDR1 SEHNR, CDR2 FQNEAQ (reference sequence). The germline V and J ends were trimmed by 1 base and 4 bases, with 5 bases remaining between them. CDR3 nucleotide sequence: TGTGCCAGCAGCTTAGAACAGTATAATTCACCCCTCCACTTT. It specifies CASSLEQYNSPLHF.

In the case of this clone: Other DNA sequences in this sample translate to the same CDR3. This chain joins TRBV27 and TRBJ1-3; possible D gene TRBD1, 5 bases. Trimming took 0 bases from V and 2 from J, leaving 5 bases between them. Germline CDR1 MNHEY, CDR2 SMNVEV (reference sequence). This CDR3 region has 14 residues. In nucleotides, the CDR3 is TGTGCCAGCAGTTTATCAGGGGCTGGAAACACCATATATTTT. Encoded protein: CASSLSGAGNTIYF.

This clone was picked up a small number of times. The chain combines TRBV6-5 with TRBJ2-7; tentatively, D is TRBD2 (6 bases). The ends were cut back, 5 bases at V and 2 bases at J, with 13 bases in the middle. The CDR3 has 14 residues. CDR1 is MNHEY, CDR2 SVGAGI, per germline. The CDR3 loop reads CASSETGAAYEQYF. The CDR3 bases are TGTGCCAGCAGTGAAACGGGAGCCGCCTACGAGCAGTACTTC.

The chain couples TRBV19 to TRBJ1-4; unclear D gene. Germline-derived CDR1 and CDR2 are LNHDA and SQIVND (reference sequence). V lost 4 bases and J 7 bases, leaving 10 bases between the germline ends. The CDR3 has 13 residues. For the CDR3, the DNA is TGTGCCAGTAGTAACCAAGGCGGTGAAAAACTGTTTTTT. Its protein is CASSNQGGEKLFF.

The J gene is TRBJ2-1, the V gene TRBV6-1; 8 nucleotides match TRBD2. Germline loops: CDR1 MNHNS, CDR2 SASEGT. The length of the CDR3 is 15 residues. J lost 0 bases, V lost 4 bases, and 2 bases had no gene match. The CDR3 here is CASSVRGGSYNEQFF. In nucleotides, the CDR3 is TGTGCCAGCAGTGTCCGGGGGGGCTCCTACAATGAGCAGTTCTTC.

This clone has just a few counts. The J gene is TRBJ2-7, the V gene TRBV2; TRBD2 aligns across 9 bases. J gave up 4 bases and V 2 bases, and 6 bases lay outside the gene matches. CDR3 size: 15 residues. Germline V CDR1 and CDR2: SNHLY, FYNNEI. CDR3 DNA: TGTGCCAGCAGTGAATTGGCTAGCGGGATGTACGAGCAGTACTTC. It codes for CASSELASGMYEQYF. Together with reference TRBV2 and TRBJ2-7, the CDR3 gives the full variable domain: EPEVTQTPSHQVTQMGQEVILRCVPISNHLYFYWYRQILGQKVEFLVSFYNNEISEKSEIFDDQFSVERPDGSNFTLKIRSTKLEDSAMYFCASSELASGMYEQYFGPGTRLTVT.